The source of this TCR beta chain is a study of cytomegalovirus exposure and HLA in healthy donors. With 3 bases removed from V and 1 base from J, the gap between germline ends came to 10 bases. Germline-derived CDR1 and CDR2 are SGHRS and YFSETQ. The CDR3 length is 14 residues. The PCR made use of 60 Vbeta and 13 Jbeta primers. The protocol was immunoSEQ multiplex PCR, while the TCRdb copy is restricted to in-frame clones and leaves out a portion. The table lists 140,000 to 150,000 clones, 68% of them singletons. This chain uses TRBV5-1 with TRBJ1-1, with TRBD1 as a possible D gene (6 bases). The sample taken for sequencing was PBMCs. This clonotype originated in a man in his sixties in good health and CMV-seronegative. The chain's CDR3 is CASSSTGTNTEAFF. CDR3 DNA sequence: TGCGCCAGCAGCTCCACAGGGACGAACACTGAAGCTTTCTTT.